One T cell receptor (beta chain) is described in this entry. Its cognate antigen has yet to be identified. Base-call qualities are not available, and no considerably larger clone is one nucleotide away. This sample was taken from a study of blood T cell repertoires in COVID-19 (TCRdb year 2020). General notes on the study: Samples from collaborators originated in the United States, Italy and Spain and spanned both the acute and convalescent phases of COVID-19. A freely available public database, intended as a resource for researchers studying the immune response to SARS-CoV-2, is where the repertoires were released. Samples were obtained from the ongoing ImmuneRACE study (first 160 participants) and from over a thousand subjects provided by 6 global collaborators. Where available, HLA class I and class II types were taken from metadata supplied by the sample provider and were not determined by assay-based typing. The dataset comprised deeply sampled blood TCRbeta repertoires from subjects exposed to, actively infected with, or recovered from COVID-19. Sample metadata almost always included a de-identified subject ID, COVID-19 status, age in years and sex. The prospective study material was composed of cDNA or gDNA derived from T cells, B-cell-depleted T cells, or PBMCs. Results and caveats for the whole study, not just this receptor: Clinical and demographic metadata were provided uncurated, with the amount varying by source and participant.

Whole blood was collected in K2EDTA tubes by collaborating institutions according to the institutions' own protocols. For TCRbeta analysis, collaborator samples were shipped as frozen whole blood, as isolated PBMCs, or as DNA extracted from either sample type. TCRbeta CDR3 regions were amplified from genomic DNA by means of the immunoSEQ Assay, a bias-controlled multiplex PCR. In the source study's methods: The number of nucleated cells in each sample was estimated from the amplification of reference gene primers within the assay. To quantify the absolute abundance of each unique TCRbeta CDR3 rearrangement, sequence reads were collapsed and filtered. For each sample, productive Simpson clonality was calculated as the square root of Simpson's diversity index across productive rearrangements. The table comes from immuneACCESS by way of TCRdb, which keeps in-frame sequences with V and J called. Part of the clones is missing from these tables; in studies checked, under half for an unresolved V gene and the rest for unknown reasons. Clonal size and the V and J genes are those of that table, whereas D and trimming came from the DNA. The sample yields about 140,000 clones; 88% were counted once. About 10% of the sample goes to the ten largest clones.

The sample taken for sequencing was peripheral blood. This TCR was sampled from a man aged 55 to 70 with active or convalescent COVID-19.

The DNA reads TGTGCCAGCATCGACCGCGACAGCTACACTGAAGCTTTCTTT. This gives the protein CASIDRDSYTEAFF. Recombination joined TRBV5-6 with TRBJ1-1; tentative D gene TRBD1, with 5 bases matching. Measured from the cysteine to the phenylalanine, the CDR3 is 14 residues long. Just the 42-base CDR3 DNA is kept, in frame starting at base 1. V was cut back by 6 bases and J by 3 bases, leaving a gap of 15 bases between them. The germline V gene provides CDR1 SGHDT and CDR2 YYEEEE.